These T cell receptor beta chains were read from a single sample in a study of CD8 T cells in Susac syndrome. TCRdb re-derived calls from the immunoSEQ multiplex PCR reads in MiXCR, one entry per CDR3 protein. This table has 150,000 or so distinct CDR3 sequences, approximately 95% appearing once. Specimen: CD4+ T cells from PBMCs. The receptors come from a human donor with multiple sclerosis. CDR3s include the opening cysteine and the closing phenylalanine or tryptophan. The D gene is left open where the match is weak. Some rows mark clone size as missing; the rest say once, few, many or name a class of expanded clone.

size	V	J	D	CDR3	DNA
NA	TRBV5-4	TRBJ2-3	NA	CASSPVGPSGGLTDTQYF	TGTGCCAGCAGTCCAGTGGGGCCGTCCGGCGGTTTGACAGATACGCAGTATTTT
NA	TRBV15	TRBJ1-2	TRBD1	CATSRGQTGYYGYTF	TGTGCCACCAGCAGAGGACAGACAGGGTACTATGGCTACACCTTC
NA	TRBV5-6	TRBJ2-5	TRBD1	CASSTGQQETQYF	TGTGCCAGCAGCACGGGACAGCAAGAGACCCAGTACTTC
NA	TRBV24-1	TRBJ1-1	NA	CATSAKAGRSNTEAFF	TGTGCCACCAGTGCTAAAGCGGGACGGTCGAACACTGAAGCTTTCTTT
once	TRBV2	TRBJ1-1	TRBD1	CASSEGTGIRNTEAFF	TGTGCCAGCAGTGAGGGGACAGGGATTCGTAACACTGAAGCTTTCTTT
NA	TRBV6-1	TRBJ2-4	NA	CASSGPTGAGKNIQYF	TGTGCCAGCAGTGGGCCAACCGGCGCGGGTAAAAACATTCAGTACTTC
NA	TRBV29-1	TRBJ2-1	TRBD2	CSASRTSGNNEQFF	TGCAGCGCTTCCCGGACTAGCGGTAACAATGAGCAGTTCTTC
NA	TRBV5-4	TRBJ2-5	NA	CASSLESGRETQYF	TGTGCCAGCAGCTTGGAATCGGGGCGAGAGACCCAGTACTTC
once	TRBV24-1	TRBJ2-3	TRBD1	CATDTTGAATDTQYF	TGTGCCACCGACACGACAGGGGCCGCCACAGATACGCAGTATTTT
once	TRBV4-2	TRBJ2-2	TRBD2	CASSQELAGRNTGELFF	TGTGCCAGCAGCCAAGAGCTAGCGGGACGGAACACCGGGGAGCTGTTTTTT
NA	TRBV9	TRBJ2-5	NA	CASSDPRGDETQYF	TGTGCCAGCAGCGACCCCCGGGGAGACGAGACCCAGTACTTC
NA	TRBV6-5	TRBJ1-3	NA	CASRAGSGNTIYF	TGTGCCAGCCGTGCGGGCTCTGGAAACACCATATATTTT
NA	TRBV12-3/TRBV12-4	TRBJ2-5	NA	CASSRAETETQYF	TGTGCCAGCAGTCGGGCCGAGACGGAGACCCAGTACTTC
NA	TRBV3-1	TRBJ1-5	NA	CASSQDMGPQHF	TGTGCCAGCAGCCAAGATATGGGGCCCCAGCATTTT
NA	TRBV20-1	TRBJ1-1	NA	CSARERRNTEAFF	TGCAGTGCTAGAGAGAGGAGGAACACTGAAGCTTTCTTT
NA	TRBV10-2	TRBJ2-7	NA	CASSELGGYPYEQYF	TGCGCCAGCAGTGAGTTGGGCGGCTACCCCTACGAGCAGTACTTC
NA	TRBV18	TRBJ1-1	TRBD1	CASSPSGTGTLEAFF	TGTGCCAGCTCACCTTCCGGGACAGGGACTCTCGAAGCTTTCTTT
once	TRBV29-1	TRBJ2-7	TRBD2	CSVGVWASGSHSSYEQYF	TGCAGCGTTGGCGTTTGGGCTAGCGGGAGCCACAGCTCCTACGAGCAGTACTTC
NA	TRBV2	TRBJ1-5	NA	CASSLMVQPQHF	TGTGCCAGCAGTTTAATGGTTCAGCCCCAGCATTTT
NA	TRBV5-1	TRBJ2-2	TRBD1	CASSDRTGFDTGELFF	TGCGCCAGCAGCGATCGGACAGGTTTTGACACCGGGGAGCTGTTTTTT
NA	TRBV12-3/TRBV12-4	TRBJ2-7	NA	CASRTSSSYEQYF	TGTGCCAGCCGGACATCCAGCTCCTACGAGCAGTACTTC
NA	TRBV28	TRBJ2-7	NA	CASSKYDEQYF	TGTGCCAGCAGCAAATATGACGAGCAGTACTTC